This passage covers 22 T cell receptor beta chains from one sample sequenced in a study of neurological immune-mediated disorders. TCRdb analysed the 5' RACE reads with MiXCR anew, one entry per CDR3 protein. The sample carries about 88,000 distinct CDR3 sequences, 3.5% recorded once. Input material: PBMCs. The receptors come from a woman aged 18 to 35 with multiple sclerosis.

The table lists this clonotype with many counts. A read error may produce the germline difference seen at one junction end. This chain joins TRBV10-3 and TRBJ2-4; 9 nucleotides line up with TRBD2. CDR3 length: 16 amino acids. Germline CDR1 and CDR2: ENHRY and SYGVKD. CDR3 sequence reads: CAISDFIRASGEGLNF. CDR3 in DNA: TGTGCCATCAGTGATTTCATCCGGGCTAGCGGGGAGGGGTTGAACTTC.

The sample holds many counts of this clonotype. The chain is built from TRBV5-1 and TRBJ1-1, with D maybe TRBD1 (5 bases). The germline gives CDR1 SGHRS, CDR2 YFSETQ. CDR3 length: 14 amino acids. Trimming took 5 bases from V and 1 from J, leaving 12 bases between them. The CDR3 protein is CASSSAGPNTEAFF. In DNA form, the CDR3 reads TGCGCCAGCAGTAGCGCGGGGCCGAACACTGAAGCTTTCTTT.

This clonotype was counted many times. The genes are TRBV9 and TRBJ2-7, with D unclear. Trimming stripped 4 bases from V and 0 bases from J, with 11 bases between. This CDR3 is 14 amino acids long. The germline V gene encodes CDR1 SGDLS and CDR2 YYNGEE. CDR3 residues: CASSFIPSSYEQYF. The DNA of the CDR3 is TGTGCCAGCAGCTTCATTCCCAGCTCCTACGAGCAGTACTTC. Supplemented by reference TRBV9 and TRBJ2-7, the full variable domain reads DSGVTQTPKHLITATGQRVTLRCSPRSGDLSVYWYQQSLDQGLQFLIQYYNGEERAKGNILERFSAQQFPDLHSELNLSSLELGDSALYFCASSFIPSSYEQYFGPGTRLTVT.

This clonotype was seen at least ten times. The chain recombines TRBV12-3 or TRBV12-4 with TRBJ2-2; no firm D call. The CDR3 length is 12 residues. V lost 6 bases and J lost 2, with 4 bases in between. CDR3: CASRPNTGELFF. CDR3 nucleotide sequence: TGTGCCAGCAGGCCCAACACCGGGGAGCTGTTTTTT.

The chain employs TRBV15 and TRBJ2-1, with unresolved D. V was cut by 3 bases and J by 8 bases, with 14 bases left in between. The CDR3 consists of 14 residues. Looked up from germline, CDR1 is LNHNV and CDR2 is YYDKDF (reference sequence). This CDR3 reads CATSSPRNEDEQFF. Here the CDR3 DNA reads TGTGCCACCAGCAGTCCCAGGAATGAGGATGAGCAGTTCTTC.

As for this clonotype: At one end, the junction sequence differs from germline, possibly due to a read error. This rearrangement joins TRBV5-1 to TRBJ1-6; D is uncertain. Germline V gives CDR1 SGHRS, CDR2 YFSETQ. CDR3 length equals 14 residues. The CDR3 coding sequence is TGCGCCAGCAGCCCCGGGTCGCCGAATTCACCCCTACACTTT. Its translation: CASSPGSPNSPLHF.

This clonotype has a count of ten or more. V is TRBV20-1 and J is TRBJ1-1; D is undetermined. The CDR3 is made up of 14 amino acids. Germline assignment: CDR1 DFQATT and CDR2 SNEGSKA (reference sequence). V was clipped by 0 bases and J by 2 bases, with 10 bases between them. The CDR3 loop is CSAREASLNTEAFF. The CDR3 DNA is TGCAGTGCTAGAGAGGCCAGCCTAAACACTGAAGCTTTCTTT.

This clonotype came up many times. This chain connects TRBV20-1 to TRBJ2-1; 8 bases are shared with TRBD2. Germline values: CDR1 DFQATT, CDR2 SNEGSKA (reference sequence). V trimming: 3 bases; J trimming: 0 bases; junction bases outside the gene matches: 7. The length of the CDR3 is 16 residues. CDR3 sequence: CSASPLSGSSYNEQFF. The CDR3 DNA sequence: TGCAGTGCTAGCCCACTAAGCGGGAGCTCCTACAATGAGCAGTTCTTC.

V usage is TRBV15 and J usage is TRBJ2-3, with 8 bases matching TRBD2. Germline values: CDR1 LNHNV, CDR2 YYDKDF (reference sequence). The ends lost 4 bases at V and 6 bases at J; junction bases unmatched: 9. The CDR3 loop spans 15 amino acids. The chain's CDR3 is CATSNLAGGADTQYF. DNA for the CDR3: TGTGCCACCAGCAACCTAGCCGGGGGGGCGGATACGCAGTATTTT.

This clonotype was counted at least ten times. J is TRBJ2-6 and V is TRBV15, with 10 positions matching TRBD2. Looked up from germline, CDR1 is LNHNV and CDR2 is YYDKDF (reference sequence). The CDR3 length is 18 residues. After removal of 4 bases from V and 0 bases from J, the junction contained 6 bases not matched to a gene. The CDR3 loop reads CATSNKREGFSGANVLTF. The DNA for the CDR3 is TGTGCCACCAGCAACAAGCGGGAGGGCTTCTCTGGGGCCAACGTCCTGACTTTC.

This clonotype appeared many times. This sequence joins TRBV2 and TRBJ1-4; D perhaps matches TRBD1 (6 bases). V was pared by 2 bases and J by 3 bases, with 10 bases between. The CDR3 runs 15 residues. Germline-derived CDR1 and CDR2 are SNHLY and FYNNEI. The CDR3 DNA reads TGTGCCAGCAGTGAAACAGGGTTACCTAATGAAAAACTGTTTTTT. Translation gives CASSETGLPNEKLFF. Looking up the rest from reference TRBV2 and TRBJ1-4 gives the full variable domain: EPEVTQTPSHQVTQMGQEVILRCVPISNHLYFYWYRQILGQKVEFLVSFYNNEISEKSEIFDDQFSVERPDGSNFTLKIRSTKLEDSAMYFCASSETGLPNEKLFFGSGTQLSVL.

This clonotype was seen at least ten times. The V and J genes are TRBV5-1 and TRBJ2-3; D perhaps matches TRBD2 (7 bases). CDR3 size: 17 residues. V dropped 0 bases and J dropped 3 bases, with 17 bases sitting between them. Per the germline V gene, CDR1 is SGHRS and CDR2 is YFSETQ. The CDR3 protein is CASSLGYLAGATDTQYF. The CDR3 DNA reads TGCGCCAGCAGCTTGGGATATCTCGCGGGGGCTACAGATACGCAGTATTTT.

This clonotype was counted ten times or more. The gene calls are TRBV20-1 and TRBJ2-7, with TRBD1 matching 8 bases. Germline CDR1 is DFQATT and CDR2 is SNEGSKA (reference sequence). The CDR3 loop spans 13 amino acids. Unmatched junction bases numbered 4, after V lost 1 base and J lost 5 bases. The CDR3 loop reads CSARGQGIHEQYF. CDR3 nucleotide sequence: TGCAGTGCTAGAGGACAGGGGATCCACGAGCAGTACTTC.

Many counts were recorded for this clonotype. The CDR3 sequence: CASSLAGGGSRADTQYF. In nucleotides, the CDR3 is TGTGCCAGCAGCTTGGCCGGAGGCGGGAGTCGGGCAGATACGCAGTATTTT. The chain recombines TRBV5-6 with TRBJ2-3; 7 positions agree with TRBD2. This CDR3 region has 17 residues. The V gene's germline CDR1 is SGHDT and CDR2 YYEEEE. Germline trimming cut 0 bases from V and 4 bases from J; bases unmatched to any gene: 11.

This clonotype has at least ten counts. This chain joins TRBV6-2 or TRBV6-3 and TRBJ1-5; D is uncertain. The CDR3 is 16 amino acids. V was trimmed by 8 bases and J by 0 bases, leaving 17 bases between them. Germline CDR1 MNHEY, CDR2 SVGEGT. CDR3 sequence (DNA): TGTGCCAGCTCCCAGGATGCCAGCTATAGCAATCAGCCCCAGCATTTT. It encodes CASSQDASYSNQPQHF.

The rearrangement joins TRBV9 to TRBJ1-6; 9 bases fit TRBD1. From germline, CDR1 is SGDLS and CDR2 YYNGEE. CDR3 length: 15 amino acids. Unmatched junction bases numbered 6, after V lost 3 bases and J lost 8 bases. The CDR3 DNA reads TGTGCCAGCAGCGACGGACAGGGGCCTTATTCACCCCTCCACTTT. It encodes CASSDGQGPYSPLHF.

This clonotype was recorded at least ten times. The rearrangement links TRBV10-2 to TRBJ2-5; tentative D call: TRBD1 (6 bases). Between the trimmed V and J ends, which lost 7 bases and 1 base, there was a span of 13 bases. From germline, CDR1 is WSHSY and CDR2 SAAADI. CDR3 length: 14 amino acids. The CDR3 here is CASTQGQSQETQYF. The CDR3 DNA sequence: TGCGCCAGCACCCAAGGACAGTCCCAAGAGACCCAGTACTTC.

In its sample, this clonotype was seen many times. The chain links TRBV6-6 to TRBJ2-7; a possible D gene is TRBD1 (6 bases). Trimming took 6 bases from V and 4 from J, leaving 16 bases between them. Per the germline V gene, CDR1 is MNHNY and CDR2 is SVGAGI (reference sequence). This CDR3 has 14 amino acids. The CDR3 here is CASSQSTGTYEQYF. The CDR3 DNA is TGTGCCAGCAGCCAATCAACAGGGACATACGAGCAGTACTTC.

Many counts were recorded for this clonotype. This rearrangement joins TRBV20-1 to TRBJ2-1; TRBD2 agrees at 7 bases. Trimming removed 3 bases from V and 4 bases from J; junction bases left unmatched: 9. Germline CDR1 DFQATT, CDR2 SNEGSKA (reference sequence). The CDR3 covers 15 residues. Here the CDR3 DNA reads TGCAGTGCTAGTGCCGGAGCGGGGACTTACAATGAGCAGTTCTTC. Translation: CSASAGAGTYNEQFF.

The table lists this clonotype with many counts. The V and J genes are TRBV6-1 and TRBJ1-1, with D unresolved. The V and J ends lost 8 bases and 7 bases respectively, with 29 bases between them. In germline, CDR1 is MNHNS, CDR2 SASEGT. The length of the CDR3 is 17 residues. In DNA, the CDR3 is TGTGCCAGCCCTCCGATCCCGGGCGGAACGCTTCATGGTGAAGCTTTCTTT. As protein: CASPPIPGGTLHGEAFF.

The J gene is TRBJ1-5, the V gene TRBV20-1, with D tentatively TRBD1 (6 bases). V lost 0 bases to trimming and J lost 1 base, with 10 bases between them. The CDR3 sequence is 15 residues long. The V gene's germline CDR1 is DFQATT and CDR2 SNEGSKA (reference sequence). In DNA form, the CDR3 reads TGCAGTGCTAGAGATGGGGGGCTGAGCAATCAGCCCCAGCATTTT. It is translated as CSARDGGLSNQPQHF.

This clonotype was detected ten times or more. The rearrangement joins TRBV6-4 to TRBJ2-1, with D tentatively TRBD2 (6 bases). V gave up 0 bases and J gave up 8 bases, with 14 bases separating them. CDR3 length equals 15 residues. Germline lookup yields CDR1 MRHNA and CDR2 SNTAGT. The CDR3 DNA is TGTGCCAGCAGTGACTCCGACGGGACTGGATATGAGCAGTTCTTC. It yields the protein CASSDSDGTGYEQFF.